The sequence of this T cell receptor beta chain was determined in a study of CD8+ T cells in alopecia areata (dated by TCRdb to 2016 to 2019). Study-wide context: The treated patients, all with moderate-to-severe alopecia areata, were enrolled in an open-label pilot trial of oral tofacitinib given at 5 to 10 mg twice daily. Tofacitinib was administered for 6 to 18 months, and 6 months of follow-up off drug were then conducted to assess delayed response and recurrence. In both human patients and the C3H/HeJ mouse model, the study applied high-throughput TCRbeta sequencing to look at T cell clonal expansion in alopecia areata. Human TCRbeta sequencing covered scalp tissue and sorted CD4+ and CD8+ peripheral blood T cells from patchy and totalis/universalis alopecia areata patients and healthy controls. Tofacitinib-treated patients had biopsies at baseline and at 4 and 24 weeks of treatment, with a later scalp biopsy in several patients. Scalp clonality was compared across normal scalp (n=4), patchy alopecia areata scalp (n=8), and alopecia totalis/universalis scalp (n=8). RNA was obtained with the PAXgene miRNA kit for fixed scalp, the miRNeasy kit for PBMCs, and the RNeasy kit for mouse skin. TCRbeta CDR3 regions were amplified by immunoSEQ multiplex PCR with 35 Vbeta forward and 13 Jbeta reverse primers.

Libraries were prepared through the immunoSEQ multiplex PCR assay. RNA was extracted from all samples and reverse transcribed into cDNA, which served as template for TCR sequencing. First-strand cDNA was synthesized using SuperScript III with a 2:1 mix of oligo-dT and random hexamers. Amplification bias was assessed with a synthetic immune receptor repertoire, and residual bias was removed computationally. The paper's data handling went like this. Raw reads were preprocessed to remove errors, and CDR3 was defined according to IMGT conventions as the region from the conserved cysteine to phenylalanine. Clonality was computed by normalizing Shannon entropy by log2 of the number of productive unique TCRs and subtracting the result from 1. Whether scalp clones were CD4 or CD8 was inferred by matching scalp TCRbeta sequences against CD4 and CD8 repertoires sorted from blood. The table was pulled from immuneACCESS by TCRdb, which kept in-frame rearrangements only. Such tables lose some clones; where checked, under half of the loss comes from unresolved V genes, and the rest has no known cause. V and J calls plus clone size are reproduced from that table; the DNA served to infer D and trimming. This sample comprises 200,000 or so clones, around three fifths of them detected only once. Clones ranked in the top ten supply 0.4% to 0.55% of the sample.

With respect to this clone: Its antigen remains unidentified. Base qualities are not recorded, but no much larger clone differs from it by a single base.

The time point label, as the study defines it: baseline before oral tofacitinib. Peripheral blood and lesional scalp punch biopsies were obtained from patients with alopecia areata. PBMCs were separated by density centrifugation and stained for CD3, CD4 and CD8, after which CD4+ and CD8+ T cells were sorted on a FACSAria. What the authors observed across the whole study: Scalp TCR repertoire analysis is complicated because resident alphabeta T cells in normal human skin are also sequenced, whereas mouse skin is dominated by gammadelta T cells. Lesional scalp, especially in alopecia totalis/universalis, showed higher clonality and more expanded CD8+ clones than normal scalp, suggesting antigenic drive. Shared TCR sequences between patients were less evident than in mice, which may be partly attributable to HLA diversity in the patient population.

Sample: CD4+ T cells sorted from blood, taken at week 0. This clonotype was sampled from a human donor with alopecia areata.

The nucleotides read TGTGCCAGCAGCTACCTTAGCGGGAGCACAGATACGCAGTATTTT. Its coded protein is CASSYLSGSTDTQYF. The chain couples TRBV7-2 to TRBJ2-3; 7 bases in between match TRBD2. Here V drops 4 bases and J drops 0 bases, and the junction holds 4 bases not matched to any gene. Including cysteine and phenylalanine, the CDR3 has 15 amino acids. The DNA shown is the 45-base CDR3, in frame from base 1. From the germline V gene, CDR1 is SGHTA and CDR2 is FQGNSA.